A selection of T cell receptor beta chains follows, all from one sample in a study of blood T cell repertoires in COVID-19. Assay used: immunoSEQ multiplex PCR; TCRdb lists only in-frame clones, some missing. The data show over 400,000 clones, 85% to 90% seen once. Source material: peripheral blood. These receptor sequences come from a woman aged 50 to 65 with COVID-19, enrolled during active disease. CDR3s include the opening cysteine and the closing phenylalanine or tryptophan. The order of the fields is J gene, D gene, V gene, clone size, CDR3 protein, CDR3 DNA. D genes are given only for firm matches. Expanded clones get a size class; other rows say once, few or many, or leave the size out.

TRBJ1-1	-	TRBV7-2	few	CASSLVRGSEAFF	TGTGCCAGCAGCTTAGTCAGGGGATCTGAAGCTTTCTTT
TRBJ2-5	-	TRBV5-5	-	CASTPFGASQETQYF	TGTGCCAGCACTCCCTTTGGGGCGTCGCAAGAGACCCAGTACTTC
TRBJ1-1	TRBD1	TRBV6-5	-	CASRGGDRRAFF	TGTGCCAGCAGGGGTGGGGACAGGAGAGCTTTCTTT
TRBJ2-1	TRBD2	TRBV2	-	CASSDVAGVYNEQFF	TGTGCCAGCAGTGACGTGGCGGGGGTATACAATGAGCAGTTCTTC
TRBJ1-6	-	TRBV18	-	CASSSGQFNSPLHF	TGTGCCAGCTCCTCCGGACAGTTTAATTCACCCCTCCACTTT
TRBJ2-7	TRBD2	TRBV3-1/TRBV3-2	-	CASSEGRGGREQYF	TGTGCCAGCAGCGAAGGCCGCGGGGGGCGCGAGCAGTACTTC
TRBJ2-3	-	TRBV7-2	once	CASGILEGADTQYF	TGTGCCAGTGGGATACTCGAGGGGGCAGATACGCAGTATTTT
TRBJ2-3	TRBD2	TRBV3-1/TRBV3-2	-	CASGRGKDTQYF	TGTGCCAGCGGGCGGGGGAAAGATACGCAGTATTTT
TRBJ2-2	TRBD1	TRBV2	once	CASSRDRGVNTGELFF	TGTGCCAGCAGTCGGGACAGGGGGGTCAACACCGGGGAGCTGTTTTTT
TRBJ2-1	TRBD2	TRBV5-4	-	CASSLEPLAGAGNEQFF	TGTGCCAGCAGCTTGGAGCCCCTAGCGGGGGCGGGGAATGAGCAGTTCTTC
TRBJ2-7	TRBD2	TRBV4-1	-	CATSNGLASVYEQYF	TGCGCCACCTCCAATGGACTAGCTTCGGTCTACGAGCAGTACTTC
TRBJ2-7	-	TRBV28	-	CASSSGDSWDEQYF	TGTGCCAGCAGCTCTGGGGACTCGTGGGACGAGCAGTACTTC
TRBJ1-5	-	TRBV5-1	-	CASSLTGEVHQPQHF	TGCGCCAGCAGCTTGACCGGGGAAGTCCATCAGCCCCAGCATTTT
TRBJ1-1	-	TRBV18	few	CASSRDMNTEAFF	TGTGCCAGCTCCCGGGACATGAACACTGAAGCTTTCTTT